This T cell receptor beta chain was sequenced for a study of T-cell memory formation after mild COVID-19. The germline V gene has CDR1 MGHRA and CDR2 YSYEKL. Trimming cost V 2 bases and J 3 bases, with 17 bases left between them. The CDR3 runs to 17 residues. MiXCR, run by TCRdb on the 5' RACE reads, gives a single entry per CDR3 protein. Found here are just under 550,000 distinct CDR3 sequences, roughly 20% of them singletons; the top ten hold about 12%. Specimen: PBMCs or a T cell subset sorted from them (not recorded which). V usage is TRBV4-1 and J usage is TRBJ2-1; D may be TRBD2 (5 bases). The clonotype originates from an adult woman who had mild COVID-19 (a few samples of this study predate the infection). Cell type and time point are not known. The CDR3 loop is CASSQSPPADSYNEQFF. The DNA for the CDR3 is TGCGCCAGCAGCCAAAGCCCCCCAGCGGATAGCTACAATGAGCAGTTCTTC.